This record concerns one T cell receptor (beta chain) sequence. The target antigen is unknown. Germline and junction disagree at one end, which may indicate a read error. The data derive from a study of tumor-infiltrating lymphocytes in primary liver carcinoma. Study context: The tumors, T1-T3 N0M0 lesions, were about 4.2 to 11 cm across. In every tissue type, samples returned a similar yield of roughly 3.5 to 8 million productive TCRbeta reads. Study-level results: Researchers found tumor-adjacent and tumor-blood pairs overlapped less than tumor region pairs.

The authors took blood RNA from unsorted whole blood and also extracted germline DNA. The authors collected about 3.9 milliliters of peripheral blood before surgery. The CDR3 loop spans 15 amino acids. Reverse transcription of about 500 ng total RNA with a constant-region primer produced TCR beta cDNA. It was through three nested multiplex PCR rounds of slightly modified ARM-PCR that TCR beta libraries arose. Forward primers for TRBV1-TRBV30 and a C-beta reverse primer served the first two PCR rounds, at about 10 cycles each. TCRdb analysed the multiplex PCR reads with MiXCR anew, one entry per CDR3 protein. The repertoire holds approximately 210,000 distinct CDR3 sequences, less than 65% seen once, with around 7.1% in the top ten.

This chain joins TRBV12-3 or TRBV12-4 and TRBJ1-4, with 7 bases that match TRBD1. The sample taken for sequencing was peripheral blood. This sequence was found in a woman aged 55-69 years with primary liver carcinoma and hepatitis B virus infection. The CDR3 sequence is CAGSFKQGMAEKLFF. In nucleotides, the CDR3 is TGTGCCGGCAGTTTTAAACAGGGGATGGCTGAAAAGCTGTTTTTT.